What follows describes a single TCR beta chain. The antigen is unknown. The data derive from a study of cytomegalovirus exposure and HLA in healthy donors. Study conclusions and caveats: Within the approximately 130 validation repertoires, first-cohort TCR clusters tended to co-occur, according to a later analysis.

The approximately 130-subject validation cohort, separate from the roughly 700-subject first cohort, included the donors. TCRdb's copy holds only in-frame clones and misses some; the assay was immunoSEQ multiplex PCR. The table has about 130,000 clones, about 88% seen once. Sequencing was carried out using PBMCs. The sequence derives from a man aged 25 to 45 in good health and CMV-seronegative.

The DNA of the CDR3 is TGTGCCAGCAGCGCCCCAGGTGGGACAGATACGCAGTATTTT. This sequence encodes CASSAPGGTDTQYF. This chain uses TRBV9 with TRBJ2-3; no reliable D call. CDR3 size: 14 residues. V gave up 3 bases and J gave up 3 bases, with 11 bases separating them. The V gene's germline CDR1 is SGDLS and CDR2 YYNGEE.